A selection of T cell receptor beta chains follows, all from one sample in a study of response to subunit inactivated influenza vaccine. Each CDR3 protein is one row after TCRdb ran MiXCR on the RT-PCR reads. This sample has about 520,000 distinct CDR3 sequences, with 9.5% to 12% found just once. The sequencing here drew on PBMCs from blood, taken roughly 47 days after vaccination. The receptors originated from a man between 50 and 59 years old who received an inactivated influenza vaccine. The CDR3 runs from the conserved cysteine through the conserved F or W. A D gene is named only where the DNA matches it firmly. Only part of the rows carry a size: once, few, many, or a class if the clone is expanded.

V,size,D,J,length,DNA,CDR3
TRBV5-1,many,TRBD2,TRBJ2-1,16,TGCGCCAGCAGCTTGGTATCGACTAGCGGGAACAATGAGCAGTTCTTC,CASSLVSTSGNNEQFF
TRBV24-1,NA,TRBD1,TRBJ2-1,16,TGTGCCACCAGTGATGCCGGGACAGTCCCCTACAATGAGCAGTTCTTC,CATSDAGTVPYNEQFF
TRBV5-6,many,NA,TRBJ2-7,15,TGTGCCAGCAGCTTGGACAGGGGAGGTCGGTACGAGCAGTACTTC,CASSLDRGGRYEQYF
TRBV12-3/TRBV12-4,NA,NA,TRBJ1-6,12,TGTGCCAGCAGTTTCACCAATTCACCCCTCCACTTT,CASSFTNSPLHF
TRBV15,few,TRBD1,TRBJ1-2,15,TGTGCCACCAGCAGAGACCTCCTGGGACAGGGTTTTGTCACCTTC,CATSRDLLGQGFVTF
TRBV7-9,NA,TRBD1,TRBJ2-5,15,TGTGCCAGCAGCCCCGGGACAGTACTACAAGAGACCCAGTACTTC,CASSPGTVLQETQYF
TRBV28,NA,NA,TRBJ2-1,18,TGTGCCAGCAGTTTATGGAGTGGGGTCGGTGGTAGAGCGGGTGAGCAGTTCTTC,CASSLWSGVGGRAGEQFF
TRBV5-1,many,NA,TRBJ2-4,14,TGCGCCAGCAGCTATTCGGACGGCAAAAACATTCAGTACTTC,CASSYSDGKNIQYF
TRBV5-1,NA,NA,TRBJ2-2,11,TGCGCCAACAGCTTGGTCGGGGAGCTGTTTTTT,CANSLVGELFF
TRBV29-1,many,NA,TRBJ2-7,12,TGCAGCGTTGGTACAGATTCCTACGAGCAGTACTTC,CSVGTDSYEQYF
TRBV20-1,NA,TRBD2,TRBJ2-1,15,TGCAGTGCTGCCCCTGGGGGGAGGGCTTACAATGAGCAGTTCTTC,CSAAPGGRAYNEQFF
TRBV20-1,many,NA,TRBJ2-7,14,TGCAGTGCTAGAGATACTACCTTGGGCTACGAGCAGTACTTC,CSARDTTLGYEQYF
TRBV4-2,few,NA,TRBJ2-5,15,TGTGCCAGCAGCCAAGATGGTGGCGGGCCGAAGACCCAGTACTTC,CASSQDGGGPKTQYF
TRBV7-6,NA,TRBD2,TRBJ2-7,15,TGTGCCAGCAGCTACGCTAGCGGGGACTCCTACGAGCAGTACTTC,CASSYASGDSYEQYF
TRBV7-2,NA,TRBD2,TRBJ2-7,15,TGTGCCAGCAGCTCAGTAGCGGGTACTCCCTACGAGCAGTACTTC,CASSSVAGTPYEQYF
TRBV15,few,NA,TRBJ1-5,14,TGTGCCACCAGCACACCTCCCGTTGGTCAGCCCCAGCATTTT,CATSTPPVGQPQHF
TRBV5-5,few,NA,TRBJ2-7,14,TGTGCCAGCAGCTTGGAAGGGGGGCCAGAGTGGCAGTACTTC,CASSLEGGPEWQYF
TRBV2,NA,TRBD1,TRBJ1-2,16,TGTGCCAGCAGTACCCGAAGGACAGGGGGCAGCTATGGCTACACCTTC,CASSTRRTGGSYGYTF
TRBV6-5,many,NA,TRBJ2-7,15,TGTGCCAGCAGTTACTCTTCGCCCTATACCTACGAGCAGTACTTC,CASSYSSPYTYEQYF
TRBV15,NA,NA,TRBJ2-4,14,TGTGCCACCAGCAGACCGGGAACCGCGGACATTCAGTACTTC,CATSRPGTADIQYF
TRBV12-3/TRBV12-4,few,NA,TRBJ2-1,13,TGTGCCAGCAGTTTAGGTGTTTCCGATGAGCAGTTCTTC,CASSLGVSDEQFF
TRBV20-1,many,NA,TRBJ2-1,12,TGCAGTGCCAGAAGGGGGTACAATGAGCAGTTCTTC,CSARRGYNEQFF
TRBV6-2/TRBV6-3,NA,TRBD2,TRBJ2-1,15,TGTGCCAGCAGTTACGAGGTAGCGGGGTTCAATGAGCAGTTCTTC,CASSYEVAGFNEQFF
TRBV5-1,many,TRBD1,TRBJ2-7,14,TGCGCCAGCAGTCCGGGACAGGTCTCCTACGAGCAGTACTTC,CASSPGQVSYEQYF
TRBV5-1,NA,TRBD1,TRBJ2-3,16,TGCGCCAGCAGCTTGTCTCCAGGGGGAACCACAGATACGCAGTATTTT,CASSLSPGGTTDTQYF
TRBV5-1,NA,NA,TRBJ2-3,16,TGCGCCAGCAGCTTGGGGCACGGGCCTAGCACAGATACGCAGTATTTT,CASSLGHGPSTDTQYF
TRBV20-1,many,NA,TRBJ2-5,13,TGCAGTGCTAGGGAGCTAGCGAGGAAGACCCAGTACTTC,CSARELARKTQYF
TRBV7-2,few,TRBD2,TRBJ2-1,16,TGTGCCAGCAGCACCCTAGCGGGGTATCCGTACAATGAGCAGTTCTTC,CASSTLAGYPYNEQFF
TRBV6-2/TRBV6-3,NA,TRBD2,TRBJ2-1,15,TGTGCCATCCTCCGGGCGGGGGGCTCCTACAATGAGCAGTTCTTC,CAILRAGGSYNEQFF
TRBV29-1,few,NA,TRBJ2-1,10,TGCAGCGTTGAAGGAGGGGAGCAGTTCTTC,CSVEGGEQFF
TRBV5-1,many,NA,TRBJ2-2,16,TGCGCCAGCAGCTTGGTTCGCAGGGCCGACACCGGGGAGCTGTTTTTT,CASSLVRRADTGELFF
TRBV7-9,NA,NA,TRBJ2-1,12,TGTGCCAGCAGCTTAGCTGACAGGGAGCAGTTCTTC,CASSLADREQFF
TRBV29-1,NA,TRBD1,TRBJ2-1,14,TGCAGCGTTGAAACAGGGGCTAACTACAATGAGCAGTTCTTC,CSVETGANYNEQFF
TRBV6-2/TRBV6-3,few,NA,TRBJ2-3,18,TGTGCCAGCAGTCATGGAAGGGGGATACAGGGACACACAGATACGCAGTATTTT,CASSHGRGIQGHTDTQYF
TRBV11-2,NA,NA,TRBJ1-4,17,TGTGCCAGCAGCTTAGAGGGAACAGGGTTCGTTAATGAAAAACTGTTTTTT,CASSLEGTGFVNEKLFF
TRBV6-2/TRBV6-3,NA,NA,TRBJ2-7,12,TGTGCCAGCAGTACCCAGGTTAACGAGCAGTACTTC,CASSTQVNEQYF
TRBV29-1,many,TRBD1,TRBJ2-1,15,TGCAGCGTTGAAGCAGAGGGGGCGGCCTACAATGAGCAGTTCTTC,CSVEAEGAAYNEQFF
TRBV4-1,few,NA,TRBJ1-5,15,TGCGCCAGCAGCCAAGAGGGGACGAGGAATCAGCCCCAGCATTTT,CASSQEGTRNQPQHF
TRBV20-1,NA,NA,TRBJ1-1,18,TGCTGTGCTAGAGATTGGATAGGGGCAGGGAAGTTGAACACTGAAGCTTTCTTT,CCARDWIGAGKLNTEAFF
TRBV5-1,many,NA,TRBJ2-3,18,TGCGCCAGCAGCTTGGGTTTTTTCGCCGGGGGAATCACAGATACGCAGTATTTT,CASSLGFFAGGITDTQYF
TRBV7-2,many,NA,TRBJ1-2,14,TGTGCCAGCAGCGCGTACCGGACAGCTTATGGCTACACCTTC,CASSAYRTAYGYTF
TRBV4-2,NA,NA,TRBJ2-5,17,TGTGCCAGCAGCCAAGTGGGATCGGGGGCCTCAATAGAGACCCAGTACTTC,CASSQVGSGASIETQYF
TRBV7-2,many,NA,TRBJ2-1,17,TGTGCCAGCAGTCCCCTCGCGAGGGAGCGCTCCTACAATGAGCAGTTCTTC,CASSPLARERSYNEQFF
TRBV10-3,NA,TRBD1,TRBJ2-1,13,TGTGCCATCAGTGCCGGGACAGGGAACGAGCAGTTCTTC,CAISAGTGNEQFF
TRBV27,NA,TRBD1,TRBJ1-1,13,TGTGCCAGCAGTTCGCGGGACAGGGGGCTTGCTTTCTTT,CASSSRDRGLAFF
TRBV12-3/TRBV12-4,few,NA,TRBJ2-5,14,TGTGCCAGCAGTTTGGGCGCCGCTCCAGAGACCCAGTACTTC,CASSLGAAPETQYF
TRBV20-1,few,TRBD2,TRBJ2-1,15,TGCAGTGCCCCGCGGGACTACTCAGAGAGGGGTGAGCAGTTCTTC,CSAPRDYSERGEQFF
TRBV4-3,NA,NA,TRBJ2-2,16,TGCGCCAGCAGCCAAGGGGGCAGGGTGGACACCGGGGAGCTGTTTTTT,CASSQGGRVDTGELFF
TRBV4-1,few,TRBD2,TRBJ2-1,16,TGCGCCAGCAGCCAAGACGCTAGCGGGTATTACAATGAGCAGTTCTTC,CASSQDASGYYNEQFF
TRBV11-1,few,TRBD1,TRBJ1-3,19,TGTGCCAGCAGCTACCTTACCGGGACAGGCAGAAGCTCTGGAAACACCATATATTTT,CASSYLTGTGRSSGNTIYF
TRBV2,few,NA,TRBJ2-1,17,TGTGCCAGCCGAGAATCCCCCTCAAGGGGCCACATCGATGAGCAGTTCTTC,CASRESPSRGHIDEQFF
TRBV6-2/TRBV6-3,NA,NA,TRBJ2-1,14,TGTGCCAGCAGTAACTACCGGGCCCACAAGGAGCAGTTCTTC,CASSNYRAHKEQFF
TRBV20-1,many,NA,TRBJ1-1,15,TGCAGTGCTAGTTTAGGGGGTCATATGAACACTGAAGCTTTCTTT,CSASLGGHMNTEAFF
TRBV28,NA,NA,TRBJ2-6,12,TGTGCCTCCAACTCTGGGGCCAACGTCCTGACTTTC,CASNSGANVLTF